These 6 T cell receptor beta chains were all obtained from the same sample, sequenced in a study of cytomegalovirus exposure and HLA in healthy donors. With 60 Vbeta and 13 Jbeta primers, the PCR was carried out. Only in-frame clones appear in the TCRdb table, and some are missing; sequencing was by immunoSEQ multiplex PCR. Of around 80,000 clones listed, approximately 74% are singletons. The sample taken for sequencing was PBMCs. The source of these receptors is a man aged 40-55 years in good health and CMV-seropositive.

This chain connects TRBV27 to TRBJ2-1, with TRBD1 identical over 7 bases. The CDR3 is made up of 13 amino acids. Germline values: CDR1 MNHEY, CDR2 SMNVEV (reference sequence). The J segment lost 10 bases and the V segment lost 5 bases, leaving 8 bases of the junction unmatched. DNA for the CDR3: TGTGCCAGCAGTCAGACAGGGTGGCAAGAGCAGTTCTTC. It yields the protein CASSQTGWQEQFF.

The rearrangement links TRBV6-5 to TRBJ1-1; perhaps TRBD1 as D (6 bases). V lost 8 bases and J lost 10, with 20 bases in between. This CDR3 is 13 amino acids long. Germline lookup yields CDR1 MNHEY and CDR2 SVGAGI. Written as DNA, the CDR3 is TGTGCCAGCGACGACCGAGGGGGTATGTCAGCTTTCTTT. Translation gives CASDDRGGMSAFF.

CDR3 in amino acids: CACKSSSYNSPLHF. DNA for the CDR3: TGTGCCTGTAAAAGTAGCTCCTATAATTCACCCCTCCACTTT. This sequence joins TRBV30 and TRBJ1-6, with unresolved D. The CDR3 is 14 amino acids. The V gene lost 6 bases and the J gene lost 0 bases, with 9 bases spanning the gap. Germline V gene lookup returns CDR1 GTSNPN and CDR2 SVGIG (reference sequence).

There are a few counts of this clone. Other DNA sequences in the same sample also yield this CDR3. The V gene is TRBV5-1, the J gene TRBJ2-5; TRBD2 agrees at 15 bases. Germline V gene data show CDR1 as SGHRS and CDR2 as YFSETQ. The CDR3 length is 16 residues. V was pared by 4 bases and J by 2 bases, with 3 bases of the junction left unmatched. CDR3: CASSPGLAGGQETQYF. The DNA of the CDR3 is TGCGCCAGCAGCCCGGGACTAGCGGGGGGACAAGAGACCCAGTACTTC.

V usage is TRBV6-1 and J usage is TRBJ1-3; D gene uncertain. CDR3 length: 13 amino acids. Germline V gene lookup returns CDR1 MNHNS and CDR2 SASEGT. The ends were cut back, 7 bases at V and 4 bases at J, with 11 bases in the middle. CDR3: CASKSGKGNTIYF. In nucleotides, the CDR3 is TGTGCCAGCAAGAGCGGGAAAGGAAACACCATATATTTT.

The chain recombines TRBV2 with TRBJ2-7; 8 bases fit TRBD1. Germline trimming cut 3 bases from V and 1 base from J; bases unmatched to any gene: 5. The CDR3 extends over 15 amino acids. Germline CDR1 reads SNHLY; CDR2 reads FYNNEI. The CDR3 reads CASSDRTGTSYEQYF. The CDR3 coding sequence is TGTGCCAGCAGTGACCGGACAGGGACTTCCTACGAGCAGTACTTC. Full variable domain (remainder filled in from reference TRBV2 and TRBJ2-7): EPEVTQTPSHQVTQMGQEVILRCVPISNHLYFYWYRQILGQKVEFLVSFYNNEISEKSEIFDDQFSVERPDGSNFTLKIRSTKLEDSAMYFCASSDRTGTSYEQYFGPGTRLTVT.